Shown below are 12 T cell receptor beta chains from a single sample sequenced in a study of blood T cell repertoires in COVID-19 (dated by TCRdb to 2018 to 2021). The library was obtained by the immunoSEQ multiplex PCR assay. The source is immuneACCESS, and TCRdb retained only in-frame sequences with V and J called. Part of the clones is not carried over; for the studies checked, unresolved V genes explain less than half of this, and the remainder is unexplained. Counted in this sample were about 180,000 clones; around 80% of them appeared once. The leading ten clones occupy about 6.5% of the sample. Sequences were obtained from peripheral blood. The source of these receptors is a man between 65 and 85 years old with active or convalescent COVID-19.

This CDR3 reads CASTYLSSGANVLTF. CDR3 DNA sequence: TGTGCCAGCACCTATCTGAGCTCTGGGGCCAACGTCCTGACTTTC. The rearrangement links TRBV5-5 to TRBJ2-6; D remains unclear. CDR1 SGHKS and CDR2 YYEKEE come from the germline V gene (reference sequence). The length of the CDR3 is 15 residues. V lost 6 bases and J 0 bases, leaving 10 bases between the germline ends.

The rearrangement joins TRBV27 to TRBJ1-1; D possibly corresponds to TRBD1 (6 bases). V dropped 6 bases and J dropped 4 bases, with 18 bases sitting between them. The CDR3 runs to 15 residues. CDR1 MNHEY and CDR2 SMNVEV come from the germline V gene (reference sequence). The DNA of the CDR3 is TGTGCCAGCAGCTTCGGCACAGGGCTCGGCACTGAAGCTTTCTTT. Translated: CASSFGTGLGTEAFF.

The chain employs TRBV9 and TRBJ1-1, with D tentatively TRBD1 (5 bases). CDR1 SGDLS and CDR2 YYNGEE come from the germline V gene. There are 14 residues in the CDR3. Trimming pared 0 bases from V and 11 bases from J, leaving 17 bases between. The CDR3 is CASSVGGGGAGAFF. Written as DNA, the CDR3 is TGTGCCAGCAGCGTAGGAGGCGGAGGGGCTGGGGCTTTCTTT.

This chain uses TRBV6-5 with TRBJ1-6, with a weak D call TRBD1 (5 bases). Trimming removed 0 bases from V and 10 bases from J, with 13 bases in between. Germline values: CDR1 MNHEY, CDR2 SVGAGI. The CDR3 spans 15 residues. CDR3 loop: CASSYSPPGYSPLHF. CDR3 bases: TGTGCCAGCAGTTACTCTCCTCCAGGGTACTCACCCCTCCACTTT.

The V call is TRBV27, the J call TRBJ2-5, with a tentative D call TRBD2 (6 bases). Germline assignment: CDR1 MNHEY and CDR2 SMNVEV (reference sequence). The CDR3 is made up of 14 amino acids. V lost 7 bases to trimming and J lost 0 bases, with 12 bases between them. The CDR3 DNA reads as TGTGCCAGCAAAGGGGCGGGGTACCAAGAGACCCAGTACTTC. Its protein is CASKGAGYQETQYF.

This chain connects TRBV5-8 to TRBJ1-5; TRBD1 matches 9 bases. The CDR3 runs 16 residues. With 4 bases clipped from V and 7 bases from J, the junction kept 12 bases outside the gene matches. Germline V gene sequence: CDR1 SGHTS, CDR2 YDEGEE. Here the CDR3 reads CASSIPFTGGGQPQHF. DNA for the CDR3: TGTGCCAGCAGCATCCCCTTCACAGGGGGCGGGCAGCCCCAGCATTTT.

The rearrangement uses TRBV12-3 or TRBV12-4 and TRBJ1-1, with 8 nucleotides matching TRBD1. Trimming removed 2 bases from V and 8 bases from J; junction bases left unmatched: 1. This CDR3 is 12 amino acids long. CDR3: CASSLWDREAFF. CDR3 sequence (DNA): TGTGCCAGCAGTTTATGGGACAGGGAAGCTTTCTTT.

V gene TRBV2 combines with J gene TRBJ2-5; 8 bases map to TRBD2. Trimming cost V 7 bases and J 0 bases; bases outside gene matches: 7. This CDR3 is built from 15 residues. Germline CDR1 SNHLY, CDR2 FYNNEI. CDR3 DNA: TGTGCCAGCATGGTTTGGCGGGGGGACCAAGAGACCCAGTACTTC. Protein product: CASMVWRGDQETQYF.

This chain uses TRBV7-9 with TRBJ2-5, with 9 bases aligning to TRBD1. With 3 bases clipped from V and 7 bases from J, the junction kept 9 bases outside the gene matches. Germline V gives CDR1 SEHNR, CDR2 FQNEAQ (reference sequence). The CDR3 consists of 15 residues. The CDR3 DNA is TGTGCCAGCAGCTTGGGGGGACAGGGCATTTGGACCCAGTACTTC. This gives the protein CASSLGGQGIWTQYF.

This chain joins TRBV10-3 and TRBJ2-3; D not resolved. V shed 6 bases and J shed 1 base, with 17 bases lying between them. This CDR3 comprises 16 residues. From germline, CDR1 is ENHRY and CDR2 SYGVKD. The CDR3: CAISESPPTGTDTQYF. CDR3 nucleotides: TGTGCCATCAGCGAAAGCCCCCCCACTGGCACAGATACGCAGTATTTT.

V and J are TRBV4-2 and TRBJ1-2, with a tentative D call TRBD1 (6 bases). The CDR3 is 12 amino acids. Germline CDR1 is LGHNA and CDR2 is YNFKEQ. Trimming took off 4 bases at V and 7 bases at J, with 10 bases between the two ends. In DNA form, the CDR3 reads TGTGCCAGCAGCCCGACAGGATTTGGCTACACCTTC. Protein product: CASSPTGFGYTF.

The chain joins TRBV6-5 to TRBJ1-2; 11 nucleotides align to TRBD1. With V trimmed by 4 bases and J by 4 bases, 2 bases remained unmatched. Germline CDR1 is MNHEY and CDR2 is SVGAGI. The CDR3 spans 14 residues. Here the CDR3 DNA reads TGTGCCAGCAGTTTGGGACAGGGGGGCTATGGCTACACCTTC. It specifies CASSLGQGGYGYTF.